Following are 24 T cell receptor beta chains from one sample sequenced in a study of long-term antiretroviral therapy in people with HIV. Investigators performed immunoSEQ version v3.0 at survey level. Generated by immunoSEQ multiplex PCR, the TCRdb table keeps only in-frame clones and is missing some. In the table there are around 43,000 clones, about 94% of which are singletons. The sample was unsorted PBMCs, taken just over 9 years after starting antiretroviral therapy. Receptors originate from a man aged 25 to 40 with HIV.

The CDR3: CAISESRGSGELFF. The CDR3 DNA sequence: TGTGCCATCAGTGAGTCGAGGGGGTCCGGGGAGCTGTTTTTT. The V gene is TRBV10-3, the J gene TRBJ2-2; TRBD1 is a possible D gene (6 bases). The CDR3 loop spans 14 amino acids. V lost 0 bases and J 6 bases, leaving 8 bases between the germline ends. Germline CDR1 is ENHRY and CDR2 is SYGVKD.

The genes are TRBV19 and TRBJ1-1, with D unresolved. The CDR3 covers 13 residues. The V gene's germline CDR1 is LNHDA and CDR2 SQIVND (reference sequence). Deletions cut 4 bases from V and 0 bases from J, with 6 bases between. CDR3 nucleotides: TGTGCCAGTAGTAGGGGATTGAACACTGAAGCTTTCTTT. It yields the protein CASSRGLNTEAFF. Looking up the rest from reference TRBV19 and TRBJ1-1 gives the full variable domain: DGGITQSPKYLFRKEGQNVTLSCEQNLNHDAMYWYRQDPGQGLRLIYYSQIVNDFQKGDIAEGYSVSREKKESFPLTVTSAQKNPTAFYLCASSRGLNTEAFFGQGTRLTVV.

The chain uses TRBV7-9 and TRBJ2-7, with D possibly matching TRBD2 (6 bases). Germline loops: CDR1 SEHNR, CDR2 FQNEAQ (reference sequence). The CDR3 has 13 residues. V was shortened by 2 bases and J by 2 bases, with 7 bases between the two germline ends. DNA of the CDR3: TGTGCCAGCAGCTTACGGACTACCTACGAGCAGTACTTC. This gives the protein CASSLRTTYEQYF.

This chain connects TRBV7-3 to TRBJ2-3; 11 positions agree with TRBD2. The germline CDR1 and CDR2 sequences are SGHTA and FQGTGA. CDR3 length equals 16 residues. Trimming cost V 5 bases and J 2 bases; bases outside gene matches: 6. CDR3 in DNA: TGTGCCAGCAGCGAAATAGCGGGGGGGACCACAGATACGCAGTATTTT. Amino acid sequence: CASSEIAGGTTDTQYF.

V is TRBV11-2 and J is TRBJ2-5; unclear D gene. The CDR3 is made up of 19 amino acids. CDR1 is SGHAT and CDR2 is FQNNGV in the germline V gene. V lost 3 bases, J lost 0 bases, and 23 bases lay in between. Here the CDR3 DNA reads TGTGCCAGCAGCTTGATTGCCACCTTGAGTCCCGAGTACCAAGAGACCCAGTACTTC. Amino acids: CASSLIATLSPEYQETQYF.

The chain joins TRBV5-6 to TRBJ1-1; perhaps TRBD1 as D (5 bases). Germline CDR1 is SGHDT and CDR2 is YYEEEE. The V end was cut by 0 bases, the J end by 3 bases, with 12 bases between. This CDR3 has 15 residues. CDR3 sequence: CASSLGAGSYTEAFF. The CDR3 bases are TGTGCCAGCAGCTTGGGGGCAGGGTCGTACACTGAAGCTTTCTTT.

The rearrangement links TRBV7-9 to TRBJ2-3; perhaps D is TRBD1 or TRBD2 (5 bases each). V lost 2 bases to trimming and J lost 1 base, with 10 bases between them. CDR1 SEHNR and CDR2 FQNEAQ come from the germline V gene (reference sequence). The CDR3 runs to 15 residues. The CDR3 loop reads CASSLRGDRTDTQYF. CDR3 nucleotides: TGTGCCAGCAGCTTACGTGGGGACCGCACAGATACGCAGTATTTT. Looking up the rest from reference TRBV7-9 and TRBJ2-3 gives the full variable domain: DTGVSQNPRHKITKRGQNVTFRCDPISEHNRLYWYRQTLGQGPEFLTYFQNEAQLEKSRLLSDRFSAERPKGSFSTLEIQRTEQGDSAMYLCASSLRGDRTDTQYFGPGTRLTVL.

The V and J genes are TRBV5-1 and TRBJ2-5; 10 nucleotides match TRBD1. Germline CDR1 reads SGHRS; CDR2 reads YFSETQ. Losses at the gene ends were 4 bases for V and 3 bases for J; bases not matched to a gene: 9. The CDR3 is made up of 16 amino acids. The CDR3 nucleotides are TGCGCCAGCAGCCCCGGACGGGACAGGGGAGAAGAGACCCAGTACTTC. This codes for CASSPGRDRGEETQYF.

The V and J genes are TRBV30 and TRBJ1-6; no reliable D call. The CDR3 has 14 residues. Germline V gene data show CDR1 as GTSNPN and CDR2 as SVGIG (reference sequence). Trimming cost V 2 bases and J 9 bases, with 14 bases left between them. The DNA for the CDR3 is TGTGCCTGGAGTTATTGGCGGAGCGGTTCACCCCTCCACTTT. This sequence encodes CAWSYWRSGSPLHF. Full variable domain (outside the CDR3, taken from reference TRBV30 and TRBJ1-6): SQTIHQWPATLVQPVGSPLSLECTVEGTSNPNLYWYRQAAGRGLQLLFYSVGIGQISSEVPQNLSASRPQDRQFILSSKKLLLSDSGFYLCAWSYWRSGSPLHFGNGTRLTVT.

The chain recombines TRBV2 with TRBJ2-7, with 7 bases lining up with TRBD1. The trim removed 6 bases at V and 4 bases at J, leaving 9 bases unmatched. Per the germline V gene, CDR1 is SNHLY and CDR2 is FYNNEI. The CDR3 length is 14 residues. CDR3 protein: CASSSPGQRYEQYF. The DNA of the CDR3 is TGTGCCAGCAGCTCTCCGGGACAGAGGTACGAGCAGTACTTC.

The chain uses TRBV6-5 and TRBJ1-2, with 8 nucleotides matching TRBD1. This CDR3 region has 13 residues. Trimming at V came to 5 bases and at J to 8 bases, leaving 7 bases not matched to a gene. The germline gives CDR1 MNHEY, CDR2 SVGAGI. In DNA, the CDR3 is TGTGCCAGCAGTAAAACAGGGGGTTTGGGCTACACCTTC. Protein product: CASSKTGGLGYTF.

This clone was recorded only once. This chain connects TRBV2 to TRBJ2-2; D gene uncertain. V was pared by 8 bases and J by 4 bases, with 14 bases between. CDR3 length: 14 amino acids. The germline V gene has CDR1 SNHLY and CDR2 FYNNEI. CDR3 in amino acids: CASGPTRPTGELFF. CDR3 DNA sequence: TGTGCCAGCGGCCCGACAAGGCCCACCGGGGAGCTGTTTTTT. Combining the CDR3 with reference TRBV2 and TRBJ2-2 gives the whole variable domain EPEVTQTPSHQVTQMGQEVILRCVPISNHLYFYWYRQILGQKVEFLVSFYNNEISEKSEIFDDQFSVERPDGSNFTLKIRSTKLEDSAMYFCASGPTRPTGELFFGEGSRLTVL.

The chain joins TRBV19 to TRBJ1-5; the D is unclear. With 4 bases removed from V and 4 bases from J, the gap between germline ends came to 8 bases. The CDR3 has 13 amino acids. The V gene's germline CDR1 is LNHDA and CDR2 SQIVND (reference sequence). CDR3 sequence: CASSNGRNQPQHF. CDR3 bases: TGTGCCAGTAGTAATGGGCGAAATCAGCCCCAGCATTTT.

V gene TRBV5-6 combines with J gene TRBJ2-1; 8 bases line up with TRBD2. Germline CDR1 SGHDT, CDR2 YYEEEE. With 10 bases clipped from V and 7 bases from J, the junction kept 13 bases outside the gene matches. The CDR3 totals 14 residues. The CDR3, as DNA: TGTGCCGCGGGAGCGGGGGCAAGGAAAAATGAGCAGTTCTTC. Protein: CAAGAGARKNEQFF.

V gene TRBV19 combines with J gene TRBJ1-5, with a possible D match to TRBD1 (6 bases). Germline V gene data show CDR1 as LNHDA and CDR2 as SQIVND (reference sequence). V dropped 6 bases and J dropped 7 bases, with 16 bases sitting between them. The CDR3 totals 14 residues. The CDR3 sequence is CASSPTGPKQPQHF. CDR3 coding DNA: TGTGCCAGTAGCCCCACAGGGCCGAAACAGCCCCAGCATTTT.

V and J are TRBV2 and TRBJ1-6; weak D call: TRBD1 (6 bases). Trimming removed 4 bases from V and 10 bases from J, with 14 bases in between. Germline V gene lookup returns CDR1 SNHLY and CDR2 FYNNEI. The CDR3 has 14 amino acids. CDR3 region: CASSGGTSSSPLHF. DNA of the CDR3: TGTGCCAGCAGTGGGGGGACATCCAGCTCACCCCTCCACTTT.

This clone was seen once. CDR3 region: CASSVQFPWEQYF. The CDR3 bases are TGTGCCAGCTCCGTACAGTTTCCTTGGGAGCAGTACTTC. The genes are TRBV28 and TRBJ2-7; D is unresolved. Looked up from germline, CDR1 is MDHEN and CDR2 is SYDVKM. V was clipped by 8 bases and J by 7 bases, with 18 bases between them. The CDR3 runs to 13 residues.

This clone was seen once. The chain links TRBV7-9 to TRBJ2-2; D remains ambiguous. V was shortened by 5 bases and J by 3 bases, with 4 bases between the two germline ends. The CDR3 runs to 12 residues. Germline CDR1 SEHNR, CDR2 FQNEAQ (reference sequence). The CDR3 nucleotides are TGTGCCAGCAGCCACTACACCGGGGAGCTGTTTTTT. Protein sequence: CASSHYTGELFF.

V gene TRBV29-1 combines with J gene TRBJ2-1; 8 positions agree with TRBD1. CDR1 is SQVTM and CDR2 is ANQGSEA in the germline V gene. The CDR3 totals 14 residues. V shed 4 bases, J shed 5 bases, and the junction held 7 bases outside the gene matches. The CDR3 region is CSVAQQGGHNEQFF. For the CDR3, the DNA is TGCAGCGTTGCCCAACAGGGGGGACACAATGAGCAGTTCTTC.

The CDR3 loop is CASSGGETQYF. The CDR3 region has the DNA TGTGCCAGCAGTGGGGGGGAGACCCAGTACTTC. The V gene is TRBV2, the J gene TRBJ2-5; D might be TRBD1 or TRBD2, each matching 5 bases. The germline V gene encodes CDR1 SNHLY and CDR2 FYNNEI. Trimming cost V 4 bases and J 5 bases, with 5 bases left between them. CDR3 length equals 11 residues.

This clone was seen a single time. The chain combines TRBV12-5 with TRBJ1-1; weak D call: TRBD1 (5 bases). CDR1 is LGHNT and CDR2 is FRNRAP in the germline V gene. V was cut by 5 bases and J by 5 bases, with 15 bases left in between. The CDR3 loop spans 14 amino acids. The CDR3 DNA reads as TGTGCTAGTGGTCTGACACCGGGGGAAACTGAAGCTTTCTTT. Translating it yields CASGLTPGETEAFF. The full variable domain, rest sourced from reference TRBV12-5 and TRBJ1-1, is DARVTQTPRHKVTEMGQEVTMRCQPILGHNTVFWYRQTMMQGLELLAYFRNRAPLDDSGMPKDRFSAEMPDATLATLKIQPSEPRDSAVYFCASGLTPGETEAFFGQGTRLTVV.

This chain uses TRBV11-2 with TRBJ1-4; TRBD1 might be the D (5 bases). Trimming stripped 3 bases from V and 8 bases from J, with 16 bases between. The CDR3 runs to 15 residues. The germline V gene encodes CDR1 SGHAT and CDR2 FQNNGV. The CDR3 reads CASSLAGSVGEKLFF. For the CDR3, the DNA is TGTGCCAGCAGCTTGGCAGGGTCGGTTGGAGAAAAACTGTTTTTT.

The J gene is TRBJ1-5, the V gene TRBV6-5, with D perhaps matching TRBD1 (5 bases). Trimming cost V 5 bases and J 10 bases, with 18 bases left between them. Looked up from germline, CDR1 is MNHEY and CDR2 is SVGAGI. The CDR3 has 14 amino acids. CDR3 loop: CASSLRDLKDPQHF. In DNA form, the CDR3 reads TGTGCCAGCAGTCTTCGGGACCTAAAGGATCCCCAGCATTTT.

This chain connects TRBV28 to TRBJ2-2; maybe TRBD1 (6 bases). This CDR3 is built from 14 residues. CDR1 and CDR2 from the germline V gene are MDHEN and SYDVKM. V lost 8 bases, J lost 5 bases, and 15 bases lay in between. The CDR3 reads CASSREGETGELFF. DNA of the CDR3: TGTGCCAGCTCCCGAGAGGGGGAAACCGGGGAGCTGTTTTTT.